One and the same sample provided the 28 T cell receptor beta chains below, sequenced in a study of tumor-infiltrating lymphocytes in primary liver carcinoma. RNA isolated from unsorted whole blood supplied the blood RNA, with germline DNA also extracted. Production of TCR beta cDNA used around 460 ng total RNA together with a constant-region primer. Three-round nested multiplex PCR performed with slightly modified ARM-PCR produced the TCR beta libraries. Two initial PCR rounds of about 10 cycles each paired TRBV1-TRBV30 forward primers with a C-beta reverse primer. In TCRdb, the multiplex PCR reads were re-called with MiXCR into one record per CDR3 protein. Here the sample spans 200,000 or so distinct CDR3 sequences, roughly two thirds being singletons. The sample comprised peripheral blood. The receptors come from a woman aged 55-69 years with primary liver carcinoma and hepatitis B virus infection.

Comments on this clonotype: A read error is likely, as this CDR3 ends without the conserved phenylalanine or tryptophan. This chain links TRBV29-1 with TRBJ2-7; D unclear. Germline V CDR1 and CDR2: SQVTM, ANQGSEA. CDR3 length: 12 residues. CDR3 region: CSVEDKDREQYL. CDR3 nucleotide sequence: TGCAGCGTCGAAGACAAAGACCGCGAGCAGTACCTC.

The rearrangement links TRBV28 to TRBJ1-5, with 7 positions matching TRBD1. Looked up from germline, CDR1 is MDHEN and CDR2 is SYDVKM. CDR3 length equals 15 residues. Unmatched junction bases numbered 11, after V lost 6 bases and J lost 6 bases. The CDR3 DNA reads TGTGCCAGCAGGGGATTCAGGGGGAGGAGTCAGCCCCAGCATTTT. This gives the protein CASRGFRGRSQPQHF.

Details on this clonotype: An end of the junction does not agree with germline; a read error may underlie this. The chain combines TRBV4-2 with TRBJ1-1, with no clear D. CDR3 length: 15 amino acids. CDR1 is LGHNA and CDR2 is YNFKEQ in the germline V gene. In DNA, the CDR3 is TGTACCAGCAACCAAGATTACAACTTGAACACTGAAGCTTTCTTT. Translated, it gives CTSNQDYNLNTEAFF.

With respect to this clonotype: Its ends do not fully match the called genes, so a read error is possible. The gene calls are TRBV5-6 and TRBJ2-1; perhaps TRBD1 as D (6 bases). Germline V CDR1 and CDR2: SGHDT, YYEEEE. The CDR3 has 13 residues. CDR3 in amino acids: CASSLETGNERFF. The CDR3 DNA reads TGTGCCAGCAGCTTAGAAACAGGGAATGAGCGGTTCTTC. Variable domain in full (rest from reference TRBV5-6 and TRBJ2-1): DAGVTQSPTHLIKTRGQQVTLRCSPKSGHDTVSWYQQALGQGPQFIFQYYEEEERQRGNFPDRFSGHQFPNYSSELNVNALLLGDSALYLCASSLETGNERFFGPGTRLTVL.

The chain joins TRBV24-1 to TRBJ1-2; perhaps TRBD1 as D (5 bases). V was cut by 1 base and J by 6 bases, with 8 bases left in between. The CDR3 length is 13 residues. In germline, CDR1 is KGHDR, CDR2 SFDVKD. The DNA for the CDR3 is TGTGCCACCAGTGATTTCCGGGGCGATGGCTACACCTTC. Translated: CATSDFRGDGYTF.

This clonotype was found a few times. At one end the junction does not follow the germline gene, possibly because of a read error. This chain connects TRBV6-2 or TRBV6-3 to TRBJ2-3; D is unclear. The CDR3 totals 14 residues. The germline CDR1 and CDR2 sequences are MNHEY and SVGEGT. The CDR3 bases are TGTGCCAACAGTTACAGTCTAGTACCAGATACGCAGTATTTT. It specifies CANSYSLVPDTQYF.

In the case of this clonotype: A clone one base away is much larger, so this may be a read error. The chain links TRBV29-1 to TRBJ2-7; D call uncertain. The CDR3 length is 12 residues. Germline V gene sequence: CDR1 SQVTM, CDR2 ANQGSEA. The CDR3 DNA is TGCAGCGTACTCGTGATGGGCCACGAGCACTACTTC. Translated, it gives CSVLVMGHEHYF.

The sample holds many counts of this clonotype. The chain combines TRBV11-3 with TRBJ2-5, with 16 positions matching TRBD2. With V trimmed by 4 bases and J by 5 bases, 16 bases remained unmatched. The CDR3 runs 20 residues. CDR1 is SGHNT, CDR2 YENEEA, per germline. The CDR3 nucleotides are TGTGCCAGCAGCTCCTTGGGTACCGGGACTAGCGGGAGGGTTCTGGAGACCCAGTACTTC. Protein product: CASSSLGTGTSGRVLETQYF.

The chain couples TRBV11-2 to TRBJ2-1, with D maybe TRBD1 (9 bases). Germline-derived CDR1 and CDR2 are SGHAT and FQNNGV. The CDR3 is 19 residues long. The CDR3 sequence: CAGRGTGKSGGRVRNEQFF. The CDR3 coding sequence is TGTGCTGGCAGGGGGACAGGGAAGAGCGGGGGACGAGTTCGCAATGAGCAGTTCTTC.

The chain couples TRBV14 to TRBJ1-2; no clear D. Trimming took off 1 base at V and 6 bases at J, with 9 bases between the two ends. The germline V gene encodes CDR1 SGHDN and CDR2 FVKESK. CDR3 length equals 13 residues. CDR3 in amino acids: CASSQVPVHGYTF. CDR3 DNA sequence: TGTGCCAGCAGCCAAGTTCCGGTTCATGGCTACACCTTC.

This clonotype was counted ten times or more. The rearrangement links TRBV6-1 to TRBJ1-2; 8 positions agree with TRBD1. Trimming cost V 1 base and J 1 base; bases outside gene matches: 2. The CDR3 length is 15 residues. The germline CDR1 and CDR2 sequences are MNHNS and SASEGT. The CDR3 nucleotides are TGTGCCAGCAGTGAAGAGACAGGGGATAACTATGGCTACACCTTC. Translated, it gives CASSEETGDNYGYTF.

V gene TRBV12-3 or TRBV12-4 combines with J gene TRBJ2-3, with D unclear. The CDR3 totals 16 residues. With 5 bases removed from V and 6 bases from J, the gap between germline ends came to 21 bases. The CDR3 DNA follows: TGTGCCAGCAGTACCAATCCGGGTCTAGGTGAGGATACGCAGTATTTT. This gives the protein CASSTNPGLGEDTQYF.

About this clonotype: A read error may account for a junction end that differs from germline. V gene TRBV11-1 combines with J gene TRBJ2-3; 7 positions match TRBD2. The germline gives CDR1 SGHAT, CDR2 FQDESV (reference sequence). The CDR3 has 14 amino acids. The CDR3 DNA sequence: TGTGCCAGCAGCTTAAGGCAGCGTGCGGGAGAGTGTCACTTT. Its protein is CASSLRQRAGECHF.

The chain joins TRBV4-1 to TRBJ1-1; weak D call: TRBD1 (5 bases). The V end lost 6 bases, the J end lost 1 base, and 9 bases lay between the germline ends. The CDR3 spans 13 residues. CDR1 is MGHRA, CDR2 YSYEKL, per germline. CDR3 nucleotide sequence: TGCGCCAGCAGAGCACAGGAGAACACTGAAGCTTTCTTT. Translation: CASRAQENTEAFF.

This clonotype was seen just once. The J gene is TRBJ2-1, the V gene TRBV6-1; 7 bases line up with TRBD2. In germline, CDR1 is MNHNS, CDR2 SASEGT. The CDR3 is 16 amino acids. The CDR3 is CASSDPSGRDYNEQFF. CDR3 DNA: TGTGCTAGTTCAGACCCTAGCGGCAGAGACTACAATGAGCAGTTCTTC.

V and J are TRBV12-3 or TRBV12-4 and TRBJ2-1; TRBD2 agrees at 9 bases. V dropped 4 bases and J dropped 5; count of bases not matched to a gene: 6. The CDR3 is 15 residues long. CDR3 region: CASSSAGGRHNEQFF. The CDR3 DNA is TGTGCCAGCAGTTCTGCGGGAGGGCGACACAATGAGCAGTTCTTC.

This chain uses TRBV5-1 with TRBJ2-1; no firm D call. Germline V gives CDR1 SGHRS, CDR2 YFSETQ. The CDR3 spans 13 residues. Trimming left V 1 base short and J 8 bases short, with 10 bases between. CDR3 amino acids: CASSLKLYDEQFF. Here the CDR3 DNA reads TGCGCCAGCAGCTTGAAGCTCTATGATGAGCAGTTCTTC. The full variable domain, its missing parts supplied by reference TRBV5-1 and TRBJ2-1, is KAGVTQTPRYLIKTRGQQVTLSCSPISGHRSVSWYQQTPGQGLQFLFEYFSETQRNKGNFPGRFSGRQFSNSRSEMNVSTLELGDSALYLCASSLKLYDEQFFGPGTRLTVL.

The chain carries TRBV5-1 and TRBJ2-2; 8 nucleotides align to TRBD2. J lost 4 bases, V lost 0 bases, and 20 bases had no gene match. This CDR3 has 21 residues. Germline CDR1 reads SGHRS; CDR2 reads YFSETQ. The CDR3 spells CASSLAYSHPQREYGTGELFF. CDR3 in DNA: TGCGCCAGCAGCTTGGCCTATAGTCATCCTCAGCGGGAGTACGGCACCGGGGAGCTGTTTTTT.

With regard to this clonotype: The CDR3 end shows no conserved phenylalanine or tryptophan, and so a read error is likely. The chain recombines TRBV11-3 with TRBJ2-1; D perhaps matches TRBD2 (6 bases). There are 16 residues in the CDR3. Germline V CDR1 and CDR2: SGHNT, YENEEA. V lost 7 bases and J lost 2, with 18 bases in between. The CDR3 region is CASTPGTGGTYNEQFY. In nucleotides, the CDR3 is TGTGCCAGCACCCCCGGGACTGGCGGGACCTACAATGAGCAGTTCTAC.

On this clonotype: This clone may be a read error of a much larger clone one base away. The CDR3 loop reads CASSSPGINTEAFF. CDR3 nucleotides: TGTGCCAGCAGCTCGCCAGGGATTAACACTGAAGCTTTCTTT. The V call is TRBV5-5, the J call TRBJ1-1, with D perhaps matching TRBD1 (5 bases). The V end lost 3 bases, the J end lost 2 bases, and 11 bases lay between the germline ends. Per the germline V gene, CDR1 is SGHKS and CDR2 is YYEKEE (reference sequence). This CDR3 contains 14 residues.

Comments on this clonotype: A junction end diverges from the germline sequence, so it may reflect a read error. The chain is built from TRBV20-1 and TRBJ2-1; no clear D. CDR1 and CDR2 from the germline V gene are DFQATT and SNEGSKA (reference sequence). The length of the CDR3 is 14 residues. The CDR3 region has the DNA TGCAGTGCTAGAGGGTTAGGGCAAGTGAATGAGCGGTTCTTC. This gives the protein CSARGLGQVNERFF.

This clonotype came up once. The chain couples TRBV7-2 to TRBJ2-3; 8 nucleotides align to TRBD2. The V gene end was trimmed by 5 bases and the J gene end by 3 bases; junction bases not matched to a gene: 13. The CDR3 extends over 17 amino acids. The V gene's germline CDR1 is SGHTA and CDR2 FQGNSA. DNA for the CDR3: TGTGCCAGCAGCCCGAAGGATAAAGCGGGAGTAACAGATACGCAGTATTTT. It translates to CASSPKDKAGVTDTQYF. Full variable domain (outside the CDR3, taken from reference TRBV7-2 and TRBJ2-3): GAGVSQSPSNKVTEKGKDVELRCDPISGHTALYWYRQSLGQGLEFLIYFQGNSAPDKSGLPSDRFSAERTGGSVSTLTIQRTQQEDSAVYLCASSPKDKAGVTDTQYFGPGTRLTVL.

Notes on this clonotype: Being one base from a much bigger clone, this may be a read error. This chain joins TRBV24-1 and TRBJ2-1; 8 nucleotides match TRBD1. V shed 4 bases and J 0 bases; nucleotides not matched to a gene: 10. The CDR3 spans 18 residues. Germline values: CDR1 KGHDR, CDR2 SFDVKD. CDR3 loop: CATSDPLRTGGSYNEQFF. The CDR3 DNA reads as TGTGCCACCAGTGACCCCCTTCGTACAGGGGGCTCCTACAATGAGCAGTTCTTC.

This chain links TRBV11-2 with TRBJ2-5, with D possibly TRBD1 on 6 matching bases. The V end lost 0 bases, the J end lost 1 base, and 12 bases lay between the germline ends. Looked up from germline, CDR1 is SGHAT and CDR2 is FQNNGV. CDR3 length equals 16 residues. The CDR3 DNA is TGTGCCAGCAGCTTAGATATCGGGACAAGCCAAGAGACCCAGTACTTC. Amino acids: CASSLDIGTSQETQYF.

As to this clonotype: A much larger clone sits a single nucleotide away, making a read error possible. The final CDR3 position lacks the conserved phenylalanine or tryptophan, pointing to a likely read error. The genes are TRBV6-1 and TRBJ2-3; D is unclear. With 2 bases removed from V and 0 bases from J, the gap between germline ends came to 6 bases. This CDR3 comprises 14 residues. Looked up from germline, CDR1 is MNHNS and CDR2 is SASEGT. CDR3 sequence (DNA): TGTGCCAGCAGTGAACTGGGGAGCACAGATACGCAGTATCTT. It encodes CASSELGSTDTQYL.

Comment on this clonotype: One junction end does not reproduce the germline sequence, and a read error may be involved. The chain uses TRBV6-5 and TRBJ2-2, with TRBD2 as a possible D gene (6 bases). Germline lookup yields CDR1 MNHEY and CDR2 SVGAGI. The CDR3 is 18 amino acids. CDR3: CASIYSIRDGRNTGELFF. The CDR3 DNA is TGTGCCAGCATATACTCGATTCGGGACGGGAGAAACACAGGGGAGCTGTTTTTT.

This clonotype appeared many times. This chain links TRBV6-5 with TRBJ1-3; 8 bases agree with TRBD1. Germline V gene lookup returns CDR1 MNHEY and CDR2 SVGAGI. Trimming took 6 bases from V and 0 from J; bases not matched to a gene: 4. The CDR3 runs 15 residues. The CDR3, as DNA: TGTGCCAGCAGAAGGGACAGGTCCTCTGGAAACACCATATATTTT. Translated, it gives CASRRDRSSGNTIYF.

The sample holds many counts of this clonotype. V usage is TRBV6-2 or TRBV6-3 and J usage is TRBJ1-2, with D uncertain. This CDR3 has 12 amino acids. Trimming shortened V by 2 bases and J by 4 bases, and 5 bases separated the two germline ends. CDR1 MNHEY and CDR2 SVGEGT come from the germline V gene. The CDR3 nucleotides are TGTGCCAGCAGTTACGACTCCTATGGCTACACCTTC. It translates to CASSYDSYGYTF.